The rows below give T cell receptor beta chains drawn from one sample of a study of shared clonotypes between healthy human individuals. The protocol was immunoSEQ multiplex PCR, while the TCRdb copy is restricted to in-frame clones and leaves out a portion. The data show around 990,000 clones, about 72% seen once. Sequencing used memory CD4+ T cells from PBMCs. These receptors were obtained from a young man in good health. Some clones in this sample may be carry-over from other donors' samples. The CDR3 runs from the conserved cysteine through the conserved F or W. A D gene is named only where the DNA matches it firmly. Clone sizes are given selectively: once, few, many, or a class where the clone is expanded.

NA	TRBJ1-5	TRBV30	NA	TGTGCCTGGAGTCGTCAGGGAGGTCAGCCCCAGCATTTT	CAWSRQGGQPQHF
TRBD2	TRBJ2-3	TRBV5-1	NA	TGCGCCAGCAGTCCGGGACTAGTAGCAGATACGCAGTATTTT	CASSPGLVADTQYF
TRBD2	TRBJ2-1	TRBV2	NA	TGTGCCAGCAATAGTCTAGCGGGAAACAATGAGCAGTTCTTC	CASNSLAGNNEQFF
TRBD2	TRBJ2-1	TRBV4-3	few	TGCGCCAGCAGCCAAGTTTATTATGTGGGAGGGTACAATGAGCAGTTCTTC	CASSQVYYVGGYNEQFF
TRBD1	TRBJ1-1	TRBV7-8	NA	TGTGCCAGCAGCCCAAGAGGGGGCTCGGGCACTGAAGCTTTCTTT	CASSPRGGSGTEAFF
NA	TRBJ2-3	TRBV7-3	NA	TGTGCCAGCAGCGAGACAGGCCGGGATACGCAGTATTTT	CASSETGRDTQYF
TRBD1	TRBJ1-1	TRBV7-9	NA	TGTGCCAGCAGCCTTAGACAGGGGGCAGCTGAAGCTTTCTTT	CASSLRQGAAEAFF
TRBD1	TRBJ2-2	TRBV28	NA	TGTGCCAGCAGCGCCGGGACAGGGAGGACCGGGGAGCTGTTTTTT	CASSAGTGRTGELFF
NA	TRBJ2-3	TRBV4-1	NA	TGCGCCAGCAGCCGCGATGGGGGTGGCAGGGGCACAGATACGCAGTATTTT	CASSRDGGGRGTDTQYF
NA	TRBJ2-3	TRBV29-1	NA	TGCAGCGTTGGGTCGGTTACTAGCACAGATACGCAGTATTTT	CSVGSVTSTDTQYF
NA	TRBJ2-2	TRBV9	once	TGTGCCAGCAGCTACGGGGCAGGGGAATACACCGGGGAGCTGTTTTTT	CASSYGAGEYTGELFF
TRBD1	TRBJ1-5	TRBV28	NA	TGTGCCAGCAGTTTAAGGCAGGGGGCAAAGGGGGGCAATCAGCCCCAGCATTTT	CASSLRQGAKGGNQPQHF
NA	TRBJ2-5	TRBV4-2	NA	TGTGCCAGCAGCCCGACCGCGCGAGGAGGGGAAGAGACCCAGTACTTC	CASSPTARGGEETQYF
NA	TRBJ2-3	TRBV5-4	NA	TGTGCCAGCAAACGCGGGGACCCGAACTCCGATACGCAGTATTTT	CASKRGDPNSDTQYF
NA	TRBJ1-5	TRBV5-4	NA	TGTGCCAGCAGCTTGGGGGGCGATAGCAATCAGCCCCAGCATTTT	CASSLGGDSNQPQHF
NA	TRBJ2-3	TRBV6-1	NA	TGTGCCAGCAGTGGGGCTGCCGGCACAGATACGCAGTATTTT	CASSGAAGTDTQYF
TRBD2	TRBJ2-5	TRBV5-1	NA	TGCGCCAGCAGCTTGGGGGGGACTAGCGGATCTCAAGAGACCCAGTACTTC	CASSLGGTSGSQETQYF
NA	TRBJ2-7	TRBV28	NA	TGTGCCAGCAATCCCCCGAGGACAAGCTACGAGCAGTACTTC	CASNPPRTSYEQYF
TRBD1	TRBJ1-3	TRBV7-2	NA	TGTGCCAGCAGCTTGACAGGGGCTGGAAACACCATATATTTT	CASSLTGAGNTIYF
TRBD1	TRBJ2-6	TRBV5-1	NA	TGCGCCAGCAGCTTGCGGACAGGGCAAGCTGGGGCCAACGTCCTGACTTTC	CASSLRTGQAGANVLTF
TRBD1	TRBJ1-2	TRBV30	NA	TGTGCCTGGAGTGTAGTAGAGACAGGGGCCTATGGCTACACCTTC	CAWSVVETGAYGYTF
NA	TRBJ2-7	TRBV30	NA	TGTGCCTGGAGTAGAGGAGGGACACCAACCTACGAGCAGTACTTC	CAWSRGGTPTYEQYF